This T cell receptor (beta chain) was captured in a study of blood T cell repertoires in COVID-19. Method: immunoSEQ multiplex PCR; TCRdb's copy keeps in-frame clones and lacks some. The sample carries roughly 220,000 clones, about 80% recorded once. The germline CDR1 and CDR2 sequences are MDHEN and SYDVKM. With V trimmed by 6 bases and J by 4 bases, 8 bases remained unmatched. The CDR3 is made up of 15 amino acids. Recruits, aged roughly 18 to 95 years, lived in about two dozen US areas. Sequences were obtained from PBMCs or T cells enriched from blood (not recorded which). The sequence was collected from a man between 35 and 55 years old who had recovered from COVID-19. V is TRBV28 and J is TRBJ1-2, with TRBD1 identical over 10 bases. Written as DNA, the CDR3 is TGTGCCAGCAGAGAGACCGGGACAGGGGTCTATGGCTACACCTTC. Translation: CASRETGTGVYGYTF.